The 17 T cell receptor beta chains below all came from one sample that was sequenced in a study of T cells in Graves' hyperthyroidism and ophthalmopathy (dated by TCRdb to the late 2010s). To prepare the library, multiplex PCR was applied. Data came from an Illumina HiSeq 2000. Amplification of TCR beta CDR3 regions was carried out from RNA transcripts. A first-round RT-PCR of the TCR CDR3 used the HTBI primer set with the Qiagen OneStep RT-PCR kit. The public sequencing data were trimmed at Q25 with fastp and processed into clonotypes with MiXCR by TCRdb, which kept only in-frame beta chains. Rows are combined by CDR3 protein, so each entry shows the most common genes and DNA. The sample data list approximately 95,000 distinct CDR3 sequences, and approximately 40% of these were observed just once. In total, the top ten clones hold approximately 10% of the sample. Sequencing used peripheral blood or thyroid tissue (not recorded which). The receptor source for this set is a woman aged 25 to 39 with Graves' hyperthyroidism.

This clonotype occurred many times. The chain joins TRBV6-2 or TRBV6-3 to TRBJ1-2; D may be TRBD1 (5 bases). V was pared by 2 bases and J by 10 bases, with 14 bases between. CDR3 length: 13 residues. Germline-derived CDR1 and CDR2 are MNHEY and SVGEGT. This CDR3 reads CASSYGTRGVYTF. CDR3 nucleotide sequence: TGTGCCAGCAGTTACGGGACGCGAGGAGTCTACACCTTC.

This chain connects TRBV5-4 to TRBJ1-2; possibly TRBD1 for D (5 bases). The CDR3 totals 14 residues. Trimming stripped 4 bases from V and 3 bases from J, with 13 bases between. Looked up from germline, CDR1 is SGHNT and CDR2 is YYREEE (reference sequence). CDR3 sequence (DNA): TGTGCCAGCAGCGGCGGACACTTAGACTATGGCTACACCTTC. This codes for CASSGGHLDYGYTF. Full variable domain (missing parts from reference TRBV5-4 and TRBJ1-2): ETGVTQSPTHLIKTRGQQVTLRCSSQSGHNTVSWYQQALGQGPQFIFQYYREEENGRGNFPPRFSGLQFPNYSSELNVNALELDDSALYLCASSGGHLDYGYTFGSGTRLTVV.

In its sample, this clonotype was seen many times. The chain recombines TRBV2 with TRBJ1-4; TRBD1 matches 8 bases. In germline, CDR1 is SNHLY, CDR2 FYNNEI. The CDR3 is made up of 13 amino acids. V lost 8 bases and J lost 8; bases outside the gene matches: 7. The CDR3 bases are TGTGCCAGCCTGGGGCAGGGGGCGGAAAAACTGTTTTTT. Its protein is CASLGQGAEKLFF.

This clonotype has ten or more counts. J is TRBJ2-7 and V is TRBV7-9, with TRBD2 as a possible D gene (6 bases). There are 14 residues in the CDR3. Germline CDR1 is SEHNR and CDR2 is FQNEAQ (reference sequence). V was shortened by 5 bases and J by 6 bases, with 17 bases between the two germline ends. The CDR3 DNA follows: TGTGCCAGCAGCCCCGTATCGGGGGTTGGCGAGCAGTACTTC. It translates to CASSPVSGVGEQYF.

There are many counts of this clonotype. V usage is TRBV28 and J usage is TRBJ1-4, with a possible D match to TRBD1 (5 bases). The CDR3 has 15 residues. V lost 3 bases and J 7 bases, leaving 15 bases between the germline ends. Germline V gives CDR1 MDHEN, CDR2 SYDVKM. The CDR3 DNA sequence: TGTGCCAGCAGTTTGTTCCGGGGGAGAGTTGAAAAACTGTTTTTT. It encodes CASSLFRGRVEKLFF.

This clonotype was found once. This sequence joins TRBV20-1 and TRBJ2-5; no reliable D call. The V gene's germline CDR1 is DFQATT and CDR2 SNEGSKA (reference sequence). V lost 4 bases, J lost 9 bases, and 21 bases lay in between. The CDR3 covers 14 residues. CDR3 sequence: CSATVGYGNQPQYF. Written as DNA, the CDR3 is TGCAGTGCTACAGTAGGGTATGGCAATCAGCCCCAGTACTTC.

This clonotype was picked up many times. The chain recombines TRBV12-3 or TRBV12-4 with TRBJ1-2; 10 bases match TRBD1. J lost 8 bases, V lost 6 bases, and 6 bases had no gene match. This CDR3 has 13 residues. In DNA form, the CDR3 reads TGTGCCAGCAGCAGACAGGGGGCTGGGGGCTACACCTTC. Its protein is CASSRQGAGGYTF.

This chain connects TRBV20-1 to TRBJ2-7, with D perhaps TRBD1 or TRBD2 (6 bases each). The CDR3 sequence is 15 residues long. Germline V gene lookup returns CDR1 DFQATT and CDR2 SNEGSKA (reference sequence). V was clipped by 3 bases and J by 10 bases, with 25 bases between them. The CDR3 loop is CSASTGSGDRRGQYF. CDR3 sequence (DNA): TGCAGTGCTAGTACTGGATCGGGAGACAGGCGTGGACAGTACTTC.

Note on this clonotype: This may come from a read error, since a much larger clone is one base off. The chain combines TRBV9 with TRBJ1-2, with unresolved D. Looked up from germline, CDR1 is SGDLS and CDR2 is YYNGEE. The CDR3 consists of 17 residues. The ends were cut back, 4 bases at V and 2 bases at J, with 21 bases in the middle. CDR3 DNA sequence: TGTGCCAGCAGCCAAGAAACGGGATTCCTGCTCAACTATGGCTACACCTTC. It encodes CASSQETGFLLNYGYTF.

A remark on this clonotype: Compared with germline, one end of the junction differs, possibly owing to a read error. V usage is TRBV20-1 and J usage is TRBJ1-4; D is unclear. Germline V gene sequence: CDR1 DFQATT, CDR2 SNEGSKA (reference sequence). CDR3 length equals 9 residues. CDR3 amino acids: CSARRAAVF. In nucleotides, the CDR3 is TGCAGTGCCCGAAGGGCGGCGGTTTTT.

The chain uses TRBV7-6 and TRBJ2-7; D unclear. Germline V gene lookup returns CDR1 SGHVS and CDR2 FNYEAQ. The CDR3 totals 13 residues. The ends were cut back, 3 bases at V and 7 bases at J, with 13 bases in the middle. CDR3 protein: CASSLEPPGEQYF. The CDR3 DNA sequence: TGTGCCAGCAGCTTGGAACCTCCGGGTGAGCAGTACTTC.

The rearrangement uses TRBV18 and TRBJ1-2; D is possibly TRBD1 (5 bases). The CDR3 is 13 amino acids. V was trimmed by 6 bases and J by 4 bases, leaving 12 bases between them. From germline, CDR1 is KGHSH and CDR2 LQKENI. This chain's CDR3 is CASSPDGTYGYTF. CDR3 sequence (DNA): TGTGCCAGCTCCCCCGACGGGACCTATGGCTACACCTTC.

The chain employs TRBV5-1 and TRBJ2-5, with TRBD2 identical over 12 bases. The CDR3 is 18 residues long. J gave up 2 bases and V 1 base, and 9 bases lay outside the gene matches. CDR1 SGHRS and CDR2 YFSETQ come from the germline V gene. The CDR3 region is CASSLSGGLAGTQETQYF. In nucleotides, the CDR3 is TGCGCCAGCAGCTTGTCCGGCGGACTAGCGGGGACTCAAGAGACCCAGTACTTC.

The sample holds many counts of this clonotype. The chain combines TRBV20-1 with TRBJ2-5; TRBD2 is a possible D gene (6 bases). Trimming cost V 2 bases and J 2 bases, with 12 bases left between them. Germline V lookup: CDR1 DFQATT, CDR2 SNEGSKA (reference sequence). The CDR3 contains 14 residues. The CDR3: CSARIGSWQETQYF. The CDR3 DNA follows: TGCAGTGCTAGAATCGGGAGTTGGCAAGAGACCCAGTACTTC.

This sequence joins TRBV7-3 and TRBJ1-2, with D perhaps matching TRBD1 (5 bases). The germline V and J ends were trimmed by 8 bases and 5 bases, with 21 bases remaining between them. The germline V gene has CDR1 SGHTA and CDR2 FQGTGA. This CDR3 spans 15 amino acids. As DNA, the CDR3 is TGTGCCAGCTCACCCCCCGGGACGGAGGCTTATGGCTACACCTTC. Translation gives CASSPPGTEAYGYTF.

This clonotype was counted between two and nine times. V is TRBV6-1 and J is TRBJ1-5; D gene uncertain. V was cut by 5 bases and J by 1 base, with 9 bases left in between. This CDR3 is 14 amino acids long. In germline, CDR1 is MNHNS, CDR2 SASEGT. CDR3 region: CASSYGQSNQPQHF. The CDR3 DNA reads TGTGCCAGCAGTTACGGCCAGAGCAATCAGCCCCAGCATTTT.

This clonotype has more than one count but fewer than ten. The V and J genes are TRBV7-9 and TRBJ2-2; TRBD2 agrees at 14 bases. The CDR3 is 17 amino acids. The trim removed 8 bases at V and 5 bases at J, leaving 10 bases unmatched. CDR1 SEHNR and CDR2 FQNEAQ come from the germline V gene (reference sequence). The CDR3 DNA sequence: TGTGCCAGCTCACCACGACTAGCGGGAGGGAATACCGGGGAGCTGTTTTTT. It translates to CASSPRLAGGNTGELFF.